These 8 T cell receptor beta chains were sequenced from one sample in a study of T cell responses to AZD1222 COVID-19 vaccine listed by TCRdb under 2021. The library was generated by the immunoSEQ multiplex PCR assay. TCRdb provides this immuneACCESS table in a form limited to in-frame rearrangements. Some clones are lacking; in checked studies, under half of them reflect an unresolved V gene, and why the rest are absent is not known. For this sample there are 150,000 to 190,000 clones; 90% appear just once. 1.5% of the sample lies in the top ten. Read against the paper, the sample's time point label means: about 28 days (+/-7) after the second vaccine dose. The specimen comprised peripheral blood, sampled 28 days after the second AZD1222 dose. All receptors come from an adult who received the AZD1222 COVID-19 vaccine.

The CDR3 nucleotides read TGTGCCAGCAGCCGACTTGAGGAAACAGACAATGAGCAGTTCTTC. The encoded protein is CASSRLEETDNEQFF. The chain is built from TRBV28 and TRBJ2-1, with D unclear. Per the germline V gene, CDR1 is MDHEN and CDR2 is SYDVKM. V was shortened by 6 bases and J by 5 bases, with 17 bases between the two germline ends. The CDR3 contains 15 residues.

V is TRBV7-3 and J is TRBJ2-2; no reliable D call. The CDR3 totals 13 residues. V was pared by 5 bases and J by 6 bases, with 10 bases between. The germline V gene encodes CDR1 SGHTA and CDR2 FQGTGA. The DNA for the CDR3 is TGTGCCAGCAGCGCCCGATCCCCCGGGGAGCTGTTTTTT. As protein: CASSARSPGELFF.

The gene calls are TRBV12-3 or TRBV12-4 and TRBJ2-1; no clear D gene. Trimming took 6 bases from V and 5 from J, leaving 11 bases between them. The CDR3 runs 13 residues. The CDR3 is CASSRDTDNEQFF. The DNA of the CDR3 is TGTGCCAGCAGCCGCGACACAGACAATGAGCAGTTCTTC.

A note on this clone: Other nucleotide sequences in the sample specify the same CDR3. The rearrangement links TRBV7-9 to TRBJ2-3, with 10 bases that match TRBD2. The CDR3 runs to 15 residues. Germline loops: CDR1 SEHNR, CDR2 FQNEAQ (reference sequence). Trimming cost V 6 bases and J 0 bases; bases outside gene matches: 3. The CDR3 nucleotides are TGTGCCAGCAGTTTGACTAGCGGGAGCACAGATACGCAGTATTTT. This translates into CASSLTSGSTDTQYF.

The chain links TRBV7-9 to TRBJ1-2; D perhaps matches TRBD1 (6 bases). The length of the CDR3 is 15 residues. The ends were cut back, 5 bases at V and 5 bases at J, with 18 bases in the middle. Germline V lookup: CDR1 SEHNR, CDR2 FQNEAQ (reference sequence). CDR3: CASSLQGWGFYGYTF. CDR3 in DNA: TGTGCCAGCAGCCTACAGGGTTGGGGATTTTATGGCTACACCTTC.

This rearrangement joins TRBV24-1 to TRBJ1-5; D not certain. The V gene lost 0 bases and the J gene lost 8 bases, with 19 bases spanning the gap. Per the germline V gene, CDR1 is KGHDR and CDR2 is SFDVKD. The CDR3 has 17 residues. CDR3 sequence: CATSDLQKWSVREPQHF. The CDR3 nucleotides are TGTGCCACCAGTGATTTGCAGAAGTGGTCGGTCCGGGAGCCCCAGCATTTT.

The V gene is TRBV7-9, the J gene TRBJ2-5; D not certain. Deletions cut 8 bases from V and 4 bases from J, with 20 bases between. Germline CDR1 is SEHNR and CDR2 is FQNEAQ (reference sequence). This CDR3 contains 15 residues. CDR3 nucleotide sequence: TGTGCCAGCGACACCGGAGCTTTGATGGGAGAGACCCAGTACTTC. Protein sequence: CASDTGALMGETQYF.

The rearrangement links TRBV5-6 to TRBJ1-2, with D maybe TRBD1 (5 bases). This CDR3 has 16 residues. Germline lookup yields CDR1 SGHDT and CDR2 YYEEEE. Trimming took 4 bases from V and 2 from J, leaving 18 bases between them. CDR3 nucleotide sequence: TGTGCCAGCAGCCGACGGGGGGATCTACAAAACTATGGCTACACCTTC. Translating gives CASSRRGDLQNYGYTF.